The clone carrying this TCR beta chain was observed once. The antigen is unknown. Separation from the 666-subject first cohort characterized the roughly 120-subject validation cohort, to which the donors belonged. This specimen belongs to a study of cytomegalovirus exposure and HLA in healthy donors. The study's findings and limits: According to a later analysis, TCR clusters from the first cohort tended to co-occur in the 120 or so validation repertoires. According to the study, 150 to 200 TCR beta chains were cytomegalovirus-associated.

The data were produced by immunoSEQ multiplex PCR, yet TCRdb's version contains in-frame clones alone and is incomplete. The data contain 100,000 to 120,000 clones, approximately 94% of them seen just once; the ten biggest clones take up roughly 0.7%. CDR1 and CDR2 from the germline V gene are SGHRS and YFSETQ. This CDR3 region has 15 residues. The V segment lost 4 bases and the J segment 3 bases; nucleotides outside the gene matches: 6. The chain joins TRBV5-1 to TRBJ2-1; 8 nucleotides line up with TRBD2. The receptor was derived from a woman between 18 and 29 years old in good health and CMV-seronegative. Specimen: PBMCs. CDR3 bases: TGCGCCAGCAGCCTAATAGCGGGGAGCTACAATGAGCAGTTCTTC. Its translation: CASSLIAGSYNEQFF.